Listed here are 16 T cell receptor beta chains from one sample, sequenced in a study of identical twins. TCRdb re-called the 5' RACE reads with MiXCR, one entry per CDR3 protein. The sample holds about 530,000 distinct CDR3 sequences, 13% to 15% seen once. The sample was also reused in another study, on yellow fever vaccine responses in identical twins.

Sequenced material: CD4+ T cells sorted from blood. These receptors were collected from a woman aged 18 to 35 in good health.

This clonotype was counted only a few times. This rearrangement joins TRBV3-1 to TRBJ2-3; D call uncertain. From germline, CDR1 is LGHDT and CDR2 YNNKEL (reference sequence). CDR3 length: 15 residues. Trimming cost V 1 base and J 0 bases, with 8 bases left between them. The CDR3 nucleotides read TGTGCCAGCAGCCAAGCCTTTACTAGCACAGATACGCAGTATTTT. Translated, it gives CASSQAFTSTDTQYF.

This clonotype was seen a few times. This chain's CDR3 is CASSLSWTSGGSGTQYF. CDR3 DNA: TGCGCCAGCAGCCTCAGCTGGACTAGCGGGGGGAGCGGTACGCAGTATTTT. The V call is TRBV5-1, the J call TRBJ2-3, with 14 bases that match TRBD2. The CDR3 loop spans 17 amino acids. Trimming took 4 bases from V and 8 from J; bases not matched to a gene: 12. Germline CDR1 SGHRS, CDR2 YFSETQ.

This clonotype was picked up a small number of times. J is TRBJ2-1 and V is TRBV6-1, with 11 bases matching TRBD2. CDR1 MNHNS and CDR2 SASEGT come from the germline V gene. Germline trimming cut 0 bases from V and 6 bases from J; bases unmatched to any gene: 7. This CDR3 comprises 17 residues. CDR3 in DNA: TGTGCCAGCAGTGAAGCCCTCGGGACTAGCGGACCCAATGAGCAGTTCTTC. Protein sequence: CASSEALGTSGPNEQFF.

V and J are TRBV9 and TRBJ2-7; the D gene is possibly TRBD2 (7 bases). Deletions cut 0 bases from V and 2 bases from J, with 12 bases between. CDR3 length: 15 residues. Germline CDR1 reads SGDLS; CDR2 reads YYNGEE. The CDR3: CASSVGGRETYEQYF. The CDR3 DNA reads TGTGCCAGCAGCGTAGGGGGGCGGGAGACCTACGAGCAGTACTTC.

The V and J genes are TRBV7-6 and TRBJ2-3; TRBD1 might be the D (7 bases). The germline gives CDR1 SGHVS, CDR2 FNYEAQ. This CDR3 contains 15 residues. V was trimmed by 4 bases and J by 0 bases, leaving 11 bases between them. The CDR3 region is CASSSQGTSTDTQYF. The CDR3 DNA follows: TGTGCCAGCAGCTCACAGGGGACTAGCACAGATACGCAGTATTTT.

This clonotype was counted a few times. At one end, the junction sequence differs from germline, possibly due to a read error. CDR3 protein: CATSQRSYGYTF. The CDR3 nucleotides are TGTGCCACCAGTCAAAGGTCCTATGGCTACACCTTC. J is TRBJ1-2 and V is TRBV12-3 or TRBV12-4; D unresolved. This CDR3 has 12 amino acids.

This clonotype has only a few counts. The chain recombines TRBV29-1 with TRBJ1-1, with 7 bases lining up with TRBD1. There are 13 residues in the CDR3. V shed 7 bases, J shed 0 bases, and the junction held 5 bases outside the gene matches. The germline gives CDR1 SQVTM, CDR2 ANQGSEA. Here the CDR3 DNA reads TGCAGCGCTGTGGGACAGATGAACACTGAAGCTTTCTTT. Residues: CSAVGQMNTEAFF.

The V call is TRBV20-1, the J call TRBJ2-3; D perhaps matches TRBD2 (6 bases). Germline V gene sequence: CDR1 DFQATT, CDR2 SNEGSKA (reference sequence). This CDR3 is built from 17 residues. The germline V and J ends were trimmed by 1 base and 3 bases, with 20 bases remaining between them. CDR3 region: CSARAGTYLWSTDTQYF. CDR3 nucleotide sequence: TGCAGTGCTAGAGCCGGGACTTACTTATGGAGTACAGATACGCAGTATTTT.

There are a few counts of this clonotype. This chain links TRBV29-1 with TRBJ2-7; 7 nucleotides line up with TRBD2. CDR3 size: 15 residues. The germline V gene encodes CDR1 SQVTM and CDR2 ANQGSEA. V lost 5 bases and J lost 4; bases outside the gene matches: 14. CDR3 protein: CSVLICGGGLYEQYV. The CDR3 coding sequence is TGCAGCGTTCTGATTTGTGGCGGGGGACTATACGAGCAGTACGTC.

The rearrangement links TRBV10-2 to TRBJ1-2; D not certain. CDR3 length: 13 residues. The germline V and J ends were trimmed by 7 bases and 6 bases, with 15 bases remaining between them. Germline assignment: CDR1 WSHSY and CDR2 SAAADI. CDR3 amino acids: CASNPPGRNGYTF. In DNA, the CDR3 is TGCGCCAGCAATCCTCCGGGGAGGAATGGCTACACCTTC.

The V call is TRBV12-5, the J call TRBJ2-1; maybe TRBD2 (6 bases). The CDR3 is made up of 15 amino acids. V lost 6 bases to trimming and J lost 8 bases, with 20 bases between them. Germline loops: CDR1 LGHNT, CDR2 FRNRAP. CDR3 amino acids: CASGQDYPVRDEQFF. CDR3 DNA: TGTGCTAGTGGCCAGGACTACCCCGTTAGGGATGAGCAGTTCTTC.

The sample holds a few counts of this clonotype. The chain combines TRBV12-3 or TRBV12-4 with TRBJ2-7; 10 nucleotides line up with TRBD1. This CDR3 has 13 residues. Trimming at V came to 4 bases and at J to 6 bases, leaving 3 bases not matched to a gene. The CDR3 coding sequence is TGTGCCAGCAGTTCCCGGACAGGGGGCGAGCAGTACTTC. It specifies CASSSRTGGEQYF.

This clonotype was seen only a few times. V and J are TRBV15 and TRBJ2-1, with 15 bases aligning to TRBD2. CDR3 size: 19 residues. V trimming: 4 bases; J trimming: 8 bases; junction bases outside the gene matches: 15. Germline CDR1 reads LNHNV; CDR2 reads YYDKDF (reference sequence). The CDR3 coding sequence is TGTGCCACCAGCATAGGACTAGCGGGAGGGAGGAGGGACAATGATGAGCAGTTCTTC. Protein: CATSIGLAGGRRDNDEQFF.

This clonotype was counted between two and nine times. The CDR3 DNA reads TGTGCCAGCAGCACAGGTGGGGGGGCAATTAATTCACCCCTCCACTTT. Protein sequence: CASSTGGGAINSPLHF. The V gene is TRBV5-6, the J gene TRBJ1-6; the D gene is possibly TRBD1 (6 bases). CDR1 is SGHDT and CDR2 is YYEEEE in the germline V gene. There are 16 residues in the CDR3. The V gene lost 4 bases and the J gene lost 6 bases, with 17 bases spanning the gap.

This clonotype was seen a few times. The gene calls are TRBV10-3 and TRBJ2-1, with 11 bases that match TRBD1. The V and J ends lost 10 bases and 7 bases, in that order; junction bases with no gene match: 3. CDR3 length: 12 amino acids. Germline values: CDR1 ENHRY, CDR2 SYGVKD. The chain's CDR3 is CATGTGGNEQFF. As DNA, the CDR3 is TGTGCCACCGGGACAGGGGGGAATGAGCAGTTCTTC.

This clonotype was recorded at least ten times. The chain uses TRBV12-3 or TRBV12-4 and TRBJ2-4, with 16 bases fitting TRBD2. J was trimmed by 6 bases and V by 6 bases; bases with no gene match: 14. The CDR3 totals 19 residues. DNA of the CDR3: TGTGCCAGCAGCCCTGGGACTAGCGGGAGGGCCGTCCCAACAAACATTCAGTACTTC. It codes for CASSPGTSGRAVPTNIQYF.